This T cell receptor beta chain was captured in a study of CD8 T cells in ankylosing spondylitis. Using its own MiXCR run on the 5' RACE reads, TCRdb lists one record per CDR3 protein. The profile shows 250,000 to 350,000 distinct CDR3 sequences, about 20% of them singletons. V lost 4 bases and J 12 bases, leaving 14 bases between the germline ends. This CDR3 region has 12 residues. The sequence derives from a female donor with ankylosing spondylitis or in good health (not recorded which). The chain recombines TRBV12-3 or TRBV12-4 with TRBJ2-3; D gene ambiguous. Sample: blood, either unsorted or a sorted T cell fraction (not recorded which). The CDR3, as DNA: TGTGCCAGCAGTTCCTCCTCTACGGACCAGTATTTT. Protein: CASSSSSTDQYF.